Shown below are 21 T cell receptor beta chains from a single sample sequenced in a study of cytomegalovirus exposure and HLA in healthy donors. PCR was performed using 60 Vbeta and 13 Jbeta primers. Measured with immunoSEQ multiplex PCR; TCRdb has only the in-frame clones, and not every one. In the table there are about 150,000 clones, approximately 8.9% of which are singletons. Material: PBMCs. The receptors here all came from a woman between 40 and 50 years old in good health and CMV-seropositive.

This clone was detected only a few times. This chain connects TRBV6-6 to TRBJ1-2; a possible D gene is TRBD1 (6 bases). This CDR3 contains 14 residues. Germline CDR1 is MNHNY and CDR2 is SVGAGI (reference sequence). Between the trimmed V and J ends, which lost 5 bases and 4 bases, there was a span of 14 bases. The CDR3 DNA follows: TGTGCCAGCAGTGCACAGGGAGATGGCTATGGCTACACCTTC. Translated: CASSAQGDGYGYTF.

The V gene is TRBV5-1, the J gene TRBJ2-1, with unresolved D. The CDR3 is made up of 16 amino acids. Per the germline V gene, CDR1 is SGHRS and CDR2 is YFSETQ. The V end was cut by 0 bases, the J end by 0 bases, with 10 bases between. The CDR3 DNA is TGCGCCAGCAGCTTGGGTGGGCTCTCCTCCTACAATGAGCAGTTCTTC. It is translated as CASSLGGLSSYNEQFF.

The CDR3 loop is CASSQGLAGGTDTQYF. CDR3 DNA: TGTGCCAGCAGCCAGGGACTAGCGGGGGGGACGGATACGCAGTATTTT. This chain connects TRBV5-4 to TRBJ2-3, with 16 bases aligning to TRBD2. V trimming: 4 bases; J trimming: 6 bases; junction bases outside the gene matches: 5. Germline CDR1 SGHNT, CDR2 YYREEE (reference sequence). The length of the CDR3 is 16 residues.

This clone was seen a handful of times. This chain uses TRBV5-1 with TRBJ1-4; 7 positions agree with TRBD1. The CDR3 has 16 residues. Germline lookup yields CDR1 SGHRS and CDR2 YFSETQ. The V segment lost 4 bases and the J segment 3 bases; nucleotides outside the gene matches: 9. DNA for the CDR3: TGCGCCAGCAGCCTCGGAACAGGGGCGGCTAATGAAAAACTGTTTTTT. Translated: CASSLGTGAANEKLFF.

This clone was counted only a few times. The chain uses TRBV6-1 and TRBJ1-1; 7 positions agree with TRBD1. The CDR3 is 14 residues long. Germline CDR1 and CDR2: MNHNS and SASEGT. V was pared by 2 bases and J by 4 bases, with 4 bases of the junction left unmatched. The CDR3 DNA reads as TGTGCCAGCAGTGAAAAGGGGGCGGGCACTGAAGCTTTCTTT. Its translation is CASSEKGAGTEAFF.

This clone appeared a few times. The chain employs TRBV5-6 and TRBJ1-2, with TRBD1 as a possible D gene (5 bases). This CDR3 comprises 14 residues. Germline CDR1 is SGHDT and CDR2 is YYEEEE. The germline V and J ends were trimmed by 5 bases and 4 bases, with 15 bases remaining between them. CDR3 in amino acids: CASRGGTDGYGYTF. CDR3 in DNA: TGTGCCAGCAGGGGCGGGACCGACGGCTATGGCTACACCTTC. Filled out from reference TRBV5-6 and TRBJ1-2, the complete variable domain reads DAGVTQSPTHLIKTRGQQVTLRCSPKSGHDTVSWYQQALGQGPQFIFQYYEEEERQRGNFPDRFSGHQFPNYSSELNVNALLLGDSALYLCASRGGTDGYGYTFGSGTRLTVV.

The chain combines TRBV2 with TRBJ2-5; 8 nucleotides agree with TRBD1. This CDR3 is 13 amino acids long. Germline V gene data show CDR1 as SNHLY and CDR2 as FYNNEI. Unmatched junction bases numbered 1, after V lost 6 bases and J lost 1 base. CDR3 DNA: TGTGCCAGCAGGGGGACAGGCCAAGAGACCCAGTACTTC. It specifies CASRGTGQETQYF.

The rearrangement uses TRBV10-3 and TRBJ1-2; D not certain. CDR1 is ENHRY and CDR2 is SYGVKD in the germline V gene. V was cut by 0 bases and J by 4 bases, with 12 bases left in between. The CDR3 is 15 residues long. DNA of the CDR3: TGTGCCATCAGTGAGTCGGAGGGATACGGCTATGGCTACACCTTC. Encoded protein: CAISESEGYGYGYTF.

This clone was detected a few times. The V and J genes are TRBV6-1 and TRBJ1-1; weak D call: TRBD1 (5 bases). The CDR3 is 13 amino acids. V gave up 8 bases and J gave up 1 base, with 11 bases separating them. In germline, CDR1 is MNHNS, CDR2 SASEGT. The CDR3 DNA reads TGTGCCAGCCGGGGGAGAGAGAACACTGAAGCTTTCTTT. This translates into CASRGRENTEAFF.

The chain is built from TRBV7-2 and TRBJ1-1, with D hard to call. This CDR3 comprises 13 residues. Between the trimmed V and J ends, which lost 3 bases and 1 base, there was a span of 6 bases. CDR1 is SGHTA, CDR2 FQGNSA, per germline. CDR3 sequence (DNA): TGTGCCAGCAGCTTTCAAGCGAACACTGAAGCTTTCTTT. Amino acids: CASSFQANTEAFF.

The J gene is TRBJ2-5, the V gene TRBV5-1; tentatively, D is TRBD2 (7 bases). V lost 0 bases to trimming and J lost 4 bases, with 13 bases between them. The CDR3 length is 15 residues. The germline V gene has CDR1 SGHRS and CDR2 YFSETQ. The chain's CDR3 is CASSLGRGQSETQYF. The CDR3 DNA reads TGCGCCAGCAGCTTGGGGCGGGGGCAGTCAGAGACCCAGTACTTC.

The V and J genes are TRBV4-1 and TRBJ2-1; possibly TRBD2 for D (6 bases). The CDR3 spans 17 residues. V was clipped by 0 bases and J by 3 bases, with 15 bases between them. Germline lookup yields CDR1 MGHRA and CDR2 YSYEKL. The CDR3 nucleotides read TGCGCCAGCAGCCAAGAGGGCCCGGGACTGAGCTACAATGAGCAGTTCTTC. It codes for CASSQEGPGLSYNEQFF.

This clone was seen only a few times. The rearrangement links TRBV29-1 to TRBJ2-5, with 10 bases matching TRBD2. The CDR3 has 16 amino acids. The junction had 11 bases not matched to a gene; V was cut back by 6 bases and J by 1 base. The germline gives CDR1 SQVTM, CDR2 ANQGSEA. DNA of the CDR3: TGCAGCGTGGTCCTACTAGCGGGGAAGACCCAAGAGACCCAGTACTTC. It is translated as CSVVLLAGKTQETQYF.

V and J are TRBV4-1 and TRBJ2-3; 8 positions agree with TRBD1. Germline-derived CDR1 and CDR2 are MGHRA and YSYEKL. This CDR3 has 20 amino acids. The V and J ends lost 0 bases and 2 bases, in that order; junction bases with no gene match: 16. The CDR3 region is CASSQDPPVKATGVTDTQYF. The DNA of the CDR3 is TGCGCCAGCAGCCAAGATCCCCCCGTTAAGGCGACAGGGGTCACAGATACGCAGTATTTT.

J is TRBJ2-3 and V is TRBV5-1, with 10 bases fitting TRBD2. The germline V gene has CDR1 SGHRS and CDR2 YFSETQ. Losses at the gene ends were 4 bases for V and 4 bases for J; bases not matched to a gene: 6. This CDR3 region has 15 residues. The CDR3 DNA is TGCGCCAGCAGCCTCCTAGCGGGGGACCCAGATACGCAGTATTTT. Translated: CASSLLAGDPDTQYF.

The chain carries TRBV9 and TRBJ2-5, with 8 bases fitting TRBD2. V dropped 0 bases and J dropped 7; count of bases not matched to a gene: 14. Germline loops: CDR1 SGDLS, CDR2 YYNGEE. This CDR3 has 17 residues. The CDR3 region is CASSVGVAGHQHGTQYF. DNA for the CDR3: TGTGCCAGCAGCGTAGGAGTAGCGGGACATCAACATGGGACCCAGTACTTC.

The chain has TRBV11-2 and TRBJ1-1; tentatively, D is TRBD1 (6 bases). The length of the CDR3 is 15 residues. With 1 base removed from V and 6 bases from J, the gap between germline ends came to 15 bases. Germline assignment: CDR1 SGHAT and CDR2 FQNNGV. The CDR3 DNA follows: TGTGCCAGCAGCTTAGTCCCGACAGGTTCCCCTGAAGCTTTCTTT. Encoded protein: CASSLVPTGSPEAFF.

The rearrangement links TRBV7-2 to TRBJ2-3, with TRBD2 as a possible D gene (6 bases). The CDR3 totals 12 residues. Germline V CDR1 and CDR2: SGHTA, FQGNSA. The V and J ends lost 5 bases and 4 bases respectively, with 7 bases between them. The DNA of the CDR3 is TGTGCCAGCAGCCGGGAGCCAGATACGCAGTATTTT. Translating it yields CASSREPDTQYF. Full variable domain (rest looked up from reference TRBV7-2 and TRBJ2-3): GAGVSQSPSNKVTEKGKDVELRCDPISGHTALYWYRQSLGQGLEFLIYFQGNSAPDKSGLPSDRFSAERTGGSVSTLTIQRTQQEDSAVYLCASSREPDTQYFGPGTRLTVL.

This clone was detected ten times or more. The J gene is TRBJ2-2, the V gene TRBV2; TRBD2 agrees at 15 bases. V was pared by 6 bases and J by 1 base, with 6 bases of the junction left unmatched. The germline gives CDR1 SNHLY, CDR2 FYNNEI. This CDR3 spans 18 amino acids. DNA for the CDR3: TGTGCCAGCAGGGGACTAGCGGGGGGCCGTAGGAACACCGGGGAGCTGTTTTTT. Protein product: CASRGLAGGRRNTGELFF.

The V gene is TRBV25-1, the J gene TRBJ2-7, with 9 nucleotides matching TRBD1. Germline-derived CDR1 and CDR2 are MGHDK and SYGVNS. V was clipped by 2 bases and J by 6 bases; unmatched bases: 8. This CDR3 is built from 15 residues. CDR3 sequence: CASSEMQDRGVEQYF. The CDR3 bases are TGTGCCAGCAGTGAAATGCAGGACAGGGGTGTCGAGCAGTACTTC.

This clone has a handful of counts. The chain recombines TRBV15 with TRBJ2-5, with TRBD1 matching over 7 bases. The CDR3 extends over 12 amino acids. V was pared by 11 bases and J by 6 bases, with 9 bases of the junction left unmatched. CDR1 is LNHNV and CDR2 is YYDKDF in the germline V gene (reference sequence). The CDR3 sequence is CAAGGQLKTQYF. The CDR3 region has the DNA TGTGCCGCAGGGGGACAACTGAAGACCCAGTACTTC.